This is a list of T cell receptor beta chains from one sample in a study of CD8+ T cells in alopecia areata. Assay: immunoSEQ multiplex PCR; the TCRdb copy retains only in-frame clones and omits some. The table records over 150,000 clones, around 63% of them present only once. The material was CD4+ T cells sorted from blood, obtained at week 0. The source is a human donor with alopecia areata. Both conserved end residues are part of each CDR3. A D gene is named only where the DNA matches it firmly. Rows may omit the clone size; those that give it use once, few, many or a size class.

clone size | J gene | D gene | V gene | CDR3 DNA | CDR3 protein
NA | TRBJ2-5 | NA | TRBV20-1 | TGCAGTGCGCAGGGTCGGGAGACCCAGTACTTC | CSAQGRETQYF
few | TRBJ1-1 | NA | TRBV6-5 | TGTGCCAGCAGTCCGGACACCTGGAACACTGAAGCTTTCTTT | CASSPDTWNTEAFF
NA | TRBJ2-7 | TRBD2 | TRBV7-2 | TGTGCCAGCAGCTTACAGGGAGGGGAGCAGTACTTC | CASSLQGGEQYF
NA | TRBJ1-2 | NA | TRBV30 | TGTGCCTGGGCAACAGGGACCAACTATGGCTACACCTTC | CAWATGTNYGYTF
NA | TRBJ2-5 | NA | TRBV4-3 | TGCGCCAGCAGCCAAGAGTTCATGGAGACCCAGTACTTC | CASSQEFMETQYF
NA | TRBJ1-6 | TRBD1 | TRBV5-6 | TGTGCCAGCAGCGAATTTAGGACAGGGAGGAGTTCACCCCTCCACTTT | CASSEFRTGRSSPLHF
many | TRBJ2-3 | TRBD2 | TRBV7-3 | TGTGCCAGCAGCTCGGGACTAGCGGGGGGCCAACGCACAGATACGCAGTATTTT | CASSSGLAGGQRTDTQYF
NA | TRBJ2-3 | TRBD2 | TRBV5-6 | TGTGCCAGCAGCTTCACCAGCGGGGGGTTGACAGATACGCAGTATTTT | CASSFTSGGLTDTQYF
NA | TRBJ2-3 | TRBD2 | TRBV7-2 | TGTGCCAGCACCCGCCGCGGGGGGGCCGCAGATACGCAGTATTTT | CASTRRGGAADTQYF
NA | TRBJ2-1 | NA | TRBV29-1 | TGCAGCGTGGAACGAGGGGTGCATGAGCAGTTCTTC | CSVERGVHEQFF
NA | TRBJ2-5 | NA | TRBV19 | TGTGCCAGTTCGTCGTTGAGGGGCGAGACGTACCAAGAGACCCAGTACTTC | CASSSLRGETYQETQYF
NA | TRBJ1-3 | NA | TRBV9 | TGTGCCAGTACCTCGGGAATCGGCTCTGGAAACACCATATATTTT | CASTSGIGSGNTIYF
NA | TRBJ1-1 | NA | TRBV7-2 | TGTGCCAGCACCCTAGGGACCCAGGGGACCACTGAAGCTTTCTTT | CASTLGTQGTTEAFF
once | TRBJ2-1 | TRBD2 | TRBV29-1 | TGCAGCGGCTTCCCTAGCGGGGGGCCAGATGAGCAGTTCTTC | CSGFPSGGPDEQFF
NA | TRBJ1-5 | NA | TRBV9 | TGTGCCAGCAGCCTCCCGACAGGCCACTATAGCAATCAGCCCCAGCATTTT | CASSLPTGHYSNQPQHF
NA | TRBJ2-1 | NA | TRBV14 | TGTGCCAGCAGCCAAGCGGGGACTTCTTACAATGAGCAGTTCTTC | CASSQAGTSYNEQFF
once | TRBJ2-7 | NA | TRBV6-1 | TGTGCCAGCACCAGGGGAACTGGCGAGCAGTACTTC | CASTRGTGEQYF
NA | TRBJ2-7 | TRBD1 | TRBV14 | TGTGCCAGCAGCCAAGTACAGGGGGCCTACGAGCAGTACTTC | CASSQVQGAYEQYF
NA | TRBJ2-7 | NA | TRBV11-2 | TGTGCCAGCAGCTTCGGGACTCCTCCCTACGAGCAGTACTTC | CASSFGTPPYEQYF
NA | TRBJ1-1 | NA | TRBV29-1 | TGCAGCGCGGGACCTTCCCTGAACACTGAAGCTTTCTTT | CSAGPSLNTEAFF
NA | TRBJ2-6 | NA | TRBV12-5 | TGTGCTAGTGGTTTACCTCTCTCTGGGGCCAACGTCCTGACTTTC | CASGLPLSGANVLTF
NA | TRBJ1-2 | NA | TRBV25-1 | TGTGCCAGCGTAGACGGAAATCGTGGCTACACCTTC | CASVDGNRGYTF
NA | TRBJ2-1 | TRBD2 | TRBV29-1 | TGCAGCGTCGCACAACTAGCGGGGGACTACAATGAGCAGTTCTTC | CSVAQLAGDYNEQFF
NA | TRBJ2-7 | NA | TRBV6-6 | TGTGCCAGCAGCCACCGTGGTAACTTATCCTACGAGCAGTACTTC | CASSHRGNLSYEQYF
NA | TRBJ1-1 | NA | TRBV5-1 | TGCGCCAGCAGCTTGATGGGTACTAACACTGAAGCTTTCTTT | CASSLMGTNTEAFF
NA | TRBJ1-1 | NA | TRBV15 | TGTGCCACCAGCAGAGATTTCCGAGGGTTAACGAACACTGAAGCTTTCTTT | CATSRDFRGLTNTEAFF
NA | TRBJ2-7 | NA | TRBV18 | TGTGCCAGCTCACCACGTAGACCAAGCTACGAGCAGTACTTC | CASSPRRPSYEQYF